A selection of T cell receptor beta chains follows, all from one sample in a study of cytomegalovirus exposure and HLA in healthy donors. Sequencing used immunoSEQ multiplex PCR; TCRdb keeps in-frame clones, though not all of them. The table lists 160,000 or so clones, 70% to 85% of them singletons. Sequencing used PBMCs. These receptor sequences come from a man aged 25-40 years in good health and CMV-seropositive. The CDR3 runs from the conserved cysteine through the conserved F or W. The D gene is left open where the match is weak. Clone size is not always given. Where it is, it says once, few, many or a class for expanded clones.

TRBJ2-2 TRBV4-1 once TRBD1 TGCGCCAGCAGCCAAGAGGACAGGGCGAACACCGGGGAGCTGTTTTTT CASSQEDRANTGELFF
TRBJ2-7 TRBV28 . . TGTGCCAGCAATCCTCGGGGGACGGGTCCTTCCGAGCAGTACTTC CASNPRGTGPSEQYF
TRBJ1-5 TRBV28 . TRBD1 TGTGCCAGCAGTTCCGGGACAGGGGTGGGTTATAGCAATCAGCCCCAGCATTTT CASSSGTGVGYSNQPQHF
TRBJ2-1 TRBV29-1 . TRBD1 TGCAGCGTTGACGGGGGACAGGTAAAGGGCAATGAGCAGTTCTTC CSVDGGQVKGNEQFF
TRBJ1-1 TRBV5-1 few TRBD1 TGCGCCAGCAGCATGGACAGGCAGAACACTGAAGCTTTCTTT CASSMDRQNTEAFF
TRBJ2-4 TRBV7-9 . TRBD2 TGTGCCAGCAGCCCCACGGGAGGGGAAGGGGTCAAAAACATTCAGTACTTC CASSPTGGEGVKNIQYF
TRBJ2-7 TRBV7-6 . . TGTGCCAGCAGCCACGACACCGATTCCTACGAGCAGTACTTC CASSHDTDSYEQYF
TRBJ1-1 TRBV28 few . TGTGCCAGCAGCACCCCCGGGACAGAAGCTTTCTTT CASSTPGTEAFF
TRBJ1-6 TRBV30 . . TGTGCCTGGAAGTCAGTTTTTAATTCACCCCTCCACTTT CAWKSVFNSPLHF
TRBJ2-3 TRBV9 . . TGTGCCAGCAGCCTAGGGGCTGGGTTGGCAGATACGCAGTATTTT CASSLGAGLADTQYF
TRBJ2-3 TRBV7-6 once TRBD1 TGTGCCAGCAGCCCCCCGACAGGGGGCACAGATACGCAGTATTTT CASSPPTGGTDTQYF
TRBJ1-4 TRBV9 . TRBD1 TGTGCCAGTGCGACAGGGGGGTATAATGAAAAACTGTTTTTT CASATGGYNEKLFF
TRBJ1-1 TRBV16 . TRBD1 TGTGCCAGCAGCCAATCTCAGGGGGGCACTGAAGCTTTCTTT CASSQSQGGTEAFF
TRBJ2-7 TRBV10-3 . . TGTGCCATCAGTGAACCTCCAGGGATTGAGCAGTACTTC CAISEPPGIEQYF
TRBJ2-1 TRBV4-1 . TRBD1 TGCGCCAGCAGCCAAGATCGGACAGGGGGCGGGAATGGGCAGTTCTTC CASSQDRTGGGNGQFF
TRBJ2-7 TRBV5-6 . . TGTGCCAGCAGCTTGGCACAGGGAACGGGATACGAGCAGTACTTC CASSLAQGTGYEQYF
TRBJ2-1 TRBV6-5 few . TGTGCCAGCAGTTACCAGGGGGGAGGTGGTGAGCAGTTCTTC CASSYQGGGGEQFF
TRBJ1-1 TRBV9 . . TGTGCCAGCGGGGGCTCGAACACTGAAGCTTTCTTT CASGGSNTEAFF
TRBJ1-1 TRBV7-9 . . TGTGCCAGCAGCGCCCCGGTACGTTCTATGAACACTGAAGCTTTCTTT CASSAPVRSMNTEAFF
TRBJ2-3 TRBV30 few TRBD2 TGTGCCTGGAGTGAGGGACTAGCAGAGGATACGCAGTATTTT CAWSEGLAEDTQYF
TRBJ1-5 TRBV7-6 once . TGTGCCAGCAGCTTAGCCCCCAGGGGAAACAATCAGCCCCAGCATTTT CASSLAPRGNNQPQHF